One sample yielded the 21 T cell receptor beta chains listed below, sequenced in a study of cytotoxic CD8 clonotypes in ibrutinib-treated CLL. The method was immunoSEQ multiplex PCR; TCRdb's version includes in-frame clones alone and lacks a portion of them. In the table there are some 63,000 clones, about nine tenths of which are singletons. The sequencing used PBMCs, collected after 12 months of ibrutinib treatment. The source of these receptors is a human donor with chronic lymphocytic leukemia.

This sequence joins TRBV21-1 and TRBJ2-7; no DNA check was done on the table's D call, TRBD1. TRBV21-1 is a recognized pseudogene. There are 15 residues in the CDR3. DNA for the CDR3: TGTGCCAGCAGCAAAGGGAGCCAGGGGGCGGAAGAGCAGTACTTC. Translation: CASSKGSQGAEEQYF.

J is TRBJ2-7 and V is TRBV11-2, with D maybe TRBD2 (7 bases). V gave up 1 base and J gave up 3 bases, with 10 bases separating them. Germline values: CDR1 SGHAT, CDR2 FQNNGV. The CDR3 runs to 14 residues. CDR3 loop: CASSLGEGGYEQYF. The CDR3 nucleotides are TGTGCCAGCAGCTTAGGGGAGGGGGGCTACGAGCAGTACTTC.

The chain employs TRBV2 and TRBJ2-5; maybe TRBD2 (6 bases). This CDR3 contains 15 residues. V shed 6 bases and J shed 2 bases, with 16 bases lying between them. Germline loops: CDR1 SNHLY, CDR2 FYNNEI. The CDR3 sequence is CASSEERARQETQYF. The CDR3 bases are TGTGCCAGCAGCGAGGAGCGGGCGAGACAAGAGACCCAGTACTTC.

The chain employs TRBV2 and TRBJ2-5, with a possible D match to TRBD2 (5 bases). Germline-derived CDR1 and CDR2 are SNHLY and FYNNEI. This CDR3 is built from 13 residues. V dropped 3 bases and J dropped 5 bases, with 10 bases sitting between them. The CDR3 DNA reads TGTGCCAGCAGTGATAGCGAACTGGAGACCCAGTACTTC. This sequence encodes CASSDSELETQYF.

The rearrangement joins TRBV6-5 to TRBJ2-7, with TRBD2 matching over 9 bases. CDR1 MNHEY and CDR2 SVGAGI come from the germline V gene. V lost 1 base, J lost 2 bases, and 6 bases stayed unmatched. The CDR3 has 16 amino acids. The CDR3 sequence is CASSYFGSGRPYEQYF. The CDR3 region has the DNA TGTGCCAGCAGTTACTTTGGTAGCGGGAGACCCTACGAGCAGTACTTC.

The genes are TRBV7-3 and TRBJ2-1; no clear D gene. Germline V CDR1 and CDR2: SGHTA, FQGTGA. The CDR3 sequence is 17 residues long. V dropped 4 bases and J dropped 5 bases, with 21 bases sitting between them. CDR3 DNA sequence: TGTGCCAGCAGCTCCACACCCCTAGACACAAGCCACAATGAGCAGTTCTTC. Amino acids: CASSSTPLDTSHNEQFF.

V is TRBV19 and J is TRBJ2-7; 10 bases fit TRBD2. J was trimmed by 7 bases and V by 5 bases; bases with no gene match: 11. Germline CDR1 is LNHDA and CDR2 is SQIVND (reference sequence). CDR3 size: 15 residues. DNA of the CDR3: TGTGCCAGTAGTCTCGCTAGCGGGAGTACATTGGAGCAGTACTTC. This translates into CASSLASGSTLEQYF.

The V call is TRBV11-3, the J call TRBJ2-1, with D tentatively TRBD1 (6 bases). With 0 bases removed from V and 12 bases from J, the gap between germline ends came to 30 bases. Germline-derived CDR1 and CDR2 are SGHNT and YENEEA. The CDR3 contains 19 residues. CDR3 nucleotides: TGTGCCAGCAGCTTAGATCGGAACGCTCGACTACCCAGAGGGGGAAGGCAGTTCTTC. Its translation is CASSLDRNARLPRGGRQFF.

This rearrangement joins TRBV27 to TRBJ1-1; TRBD1 matches 7 bases. From germline, CDR1 is MNHEY and CDR2 SMNVEV (reference sequence). The junction had 2 bases not matched to a gene; V was cut back by 3 bases and J by 4 bases. The CDR3 is made up of 13 amino acids. The DNA for the CDR3 is TGTGCCAGCAGTTTTAACAGGGGCACTGAAGCTTTCTTT. Encoded protein: CASSFNRGTEAFF.

The chain carries TRBV10-1 and TRBJ2-1; 8 bases map to TRBD1. This CDR3 is built from 16 residues. Germline values: CDR1 WNHNN, CDR2 SYGVQD (reference sequence). V dropped 3 bases and J dropped 8; count of bases not matched to a gene: 12. The CDR3 region has the DNA TGCGCCAGCAGTGAATCAGGGGGCTGGTTTGACGATGAGCAGTTCTTC. This gives the protein CASSESGGWFDDEQFF.

The chain combines TRBV18 with TRBJ1-1; a possible D gene is TRBD1 (5 bases). Trimming shortened V by 3 bases and J by 3 bases, and 14 bases separated the two germline ends. The CDR3 consists of 15 residues. The germline V gene encodes CDR1 KGHSH and CDR2 LQKENI. The DNA for the CDR3 is TGTGCCAGCTCACCTACCGGGGGACGTGACACTGAAGCTTTCTTT. The encoded protein is CASSPTGGRDTEAFF.

The rearrangement links TRBV4-3 to TRBJ1-4; D gene uncertain. V lost 0 bases and J 0 bases, leaving 11 bases between the germline ends. The germline CDR1 and CDR2 sequences are LGHNA and YSLEER. The CDR3 has 17 residues. CDR3 region: CASSQDRWRATNEKLFF. CDR3 bases: TGCGCCAGCAGCCAAGATAGGTGGAGGGCAACTAATGAAAAACTGTTTTTT.

J is TRBJ2-2 and V is TRBV5-1; D unresolved. Germline values: CDR1 SGHRS, CDR2 YFSETQ. This CDR3 region has 16 residues. V lost 0 bases to trimming and J lost 1 base, with 10 bases between them. The CDR3 reads CASSLAASQNTGELFF. In nucleotides, the CDR3 is TGCGCCAGCAGCTTGGCTGCCTCTCAGAACACCGGGGAGCTGTTTTTT.

The chain joins TRBV19 to TRBJ1-5, with D possibly TRBD1 on 5 matching bases. With 6 bases removed from V and 5 bases from J, the gap between germline ends came to 11 bases. Germline loops: CDR1 LNHDA, CDR2 SQIVND (reference sequence). The CDR3 runs 13 residues. CDR3 region: CASSRDRDQPQHF. CDR3 in DNA: TGTGCCAGTAGCAGGGACCGAGATCAGCCCCAGCATTTT.

The chain has TRBV27 and TRBJ2-7; possibly TRBD2 for D (6 bases). Looked up from germline, CDR1 is MNHEY and CDR2 is SMNVEV (reference sequence). V was cut by 6 bases and J by 3 bases, with 12 bases left in between. This CDR3 spans 13 amino acids. The CDR3 spells CASSPPGSYEQYF. The CDR3 region has the DNA TGTGCCAGCAGCCCTCCCGGGAGCTACGAGCAGTACTTC.

CDR3: CASSPRTSTLYNEQFF. DNA for the CDR3: TGTGCCAGCAGCCCTCGGACTAGTACCCTCTACAATGAGCAGTTCTTC. The rearrangement uses TRBV7-3 and TRBJ2-1; the match to TRBD2 covers 7 bases. This CDR3 comprises 16 residues. The germline V gene has CDR1 SGHTA and CDR2 FQGTGA. J gave up 3 bases and V 5 bases, and 10 bases lay outside the gene matches.

This chain joins TRBV27 and TRBJ1-1; perhaps TRBD1 as D (6 bases). V was cut by 3 bases and J by 4 bases, with 12 bases left in between. The germline V gene has CDR1 MNHEY and CDR2 SMNVEV (reference sequence). The CDR3 contains 14 residues. The CDR3, as DNA: TGTGCCAGCAGTTTCTCCAGGGGAAGCACTGAAGCTTTCTTT. Encoded protein: CASSFSRGSTEAFF.

The chain links TRBV7-2 to TRBJ2-5; perhaps TRBD2 as D (7 bases). CDR1 is SGHTA and CDR2 is FQGNSA in the germline V gene. The ends were cut back, 1 base at V and 7 bases at J, with 19 bases in the middle. CDR3 length: 16 residues. In DNA, the CDR3 is TGTGCCAGCAGCTTAGTGGGCGGGGGCAATGTAGGGACCCAGTACTTC. It encodes CASSLVGGGNVGTQYF. Looking up the rest from reference TRBV7-2 and TRBJ2-5 gives the full variable domain: GAGVSQSPSNKVTEKGKDVELRCDPISGHTALYWYRQSLGQGLEFLIYFQGNSAPDKSGLPSDRFSAERTGGSVSTLTIQRTQQEDSAVYLCASSLVGGGNVGTQYFGPGTRLLVL.

V usage is TRBV7-8 and J usage is TRBJ2-3, with TRBD2 identical over 11 bases. Looked up from germline, CDR1 is SGHVS and CDR2 is FQNEAQ. The CDR3 is 16 amino acids. J gave up 4 bases and V 4 bases, and 7 bases lay outside the gene matches. CDR3 protein: CASSYTGLAESDTQYF. CDR3 DNA sequence: TGTGCCAGCAGCTACACGGGACTAGCGGAATCAGATACGCAGTATTTT.

The chain uses TRBV19 and TRBJ1-1, with D perhaps TRBD1 (6 bases). This CDR3 contains 15 residues. Deletions cut 5 bases from V and 5 bases from J, with 18 bases between. Per germline, CDR1 LNHDA and CDR2 SQIVND (reference sequence). The CDR3 DNA follows: TGTGCCAGTAGTCTACAGGGACAAGGGGGAACTGAAGCTTTCTTT. This encodes CASSLQGQGGTEAFF.

This chain joins TRBV6-5 and TRBJ2-5, with 7 bases fitting TRBD2. This CDR3 is built from 15 residues. Losses at the gene ends were 6 bases for V and 4 bases for J; bases not matched to a gene: 11. Germline assignment: CDR1 MNHEY and CDR2 SVGAGI. CDR3 sequence (DNA): TGTGCCAGCAGGGGAGGCGGGAGAGTAGGAGAGACCCAGTACTTC. Translating gives CASRGGGRVGETQYF.